The source of this T cell receptor beta chain is a study of blood T cell repertoires in COVID-19. Trimming pared 4 bases from V and 2 bases from J, leaving 18 bases between. The CDR3 totals 17 residues. Libraries were prepared by immunoSEQ multiplex PCR; TCRdb keeps only in-frame clonotypes and omits some of them. The data hold some 150,000 clones, with around nine tenths observed a single time. Participants' reported clinical history set cohort assignment. Cohort 3 donors were reported recovered after two negative PCRs, clearance, or symptom resolution. This sequence was found in a woman aged 18 to 35 who had recovered from COVID-19. The specimen sequenced was PBMCs or T cells enriched from blood (not recorded which). J is TRBJ2-1 and V is TRBV23-1; D unclear. TRBV23-1 belongs to the ORF category, with a function that is uncertain. The CDR3 region is CASSPITSGNTYNEQFF. In nucleotides, the CDR3 is TGCGCCAGCAGTCCAATTACATCGGGTAACACCTACAATGAGCAGTTCTTC.